This T cell receptor beta chain was recorded in a study of technical replicates of blood from several donors. Profiling relied on immunoSEQ multiplex PCR, and the TCRdb table lists in-frame clones only, not all of them. Among roughly 80,000 clones listed, roughly 94% were seen once. This CDR3 is built from 18 residues. Germline V lookup: CDR1 SGDLS, CDR2 YYNGEE. The V segment lost 4 bases and the J segment 4 bases; nucleotides outside the gene matches: 14. This TCR came from a human donor in good health. The sequenced sample consisted of T cells isolated from PBMCs. The chain combines TRBV9 with TRBJ2-2; TRBD2 agrees at 9 bases. CDR3 protein: CASSSRTSEKTITGELFF. The CDR3 nucleotides are TGTGCCAGCAGCTCCCGGACTAGCGAGAAAACCATCACCGGGGAGCTGTTTTTT.